This passage covers 2 T cell receptor beta chains from one sample sequenced in a study of blood T cell repertoires in COVID-19 (dated by TCRdb to about 2020). Library preparation was by the immunoSEQ multiplex PCR assay. The table comes from immuneACCESS by way of TCRdb, which keeps in-frame sequences with V and J called. Part of the clones is missing from these tables; in studies checked, under half for an unresolved V gene and the rest for unknown reasons. The sample has around 67,000 clones on record, approximately 78% of them singletons. Over 8.5% of the sample is held by the ten biggest clonotypes. Sequencing used peripheral blood. The receptors were sampled from a human donor in a cohort sampled during active COVID-19.

For this clone: Other DNA variants within this sample encode the same CDR3. In DNA, the CDR3 is TGTGCCAGCCGGACAGGGCAGTCACCCCTCCACTTT. Translated: CASRTGQSPLHF. The genes are TRBV28 and TRBJ1-6; TRBD1 matches at 8 bases. Trimming at V came to 8 bases and at J to 10 bases, leaving 4 bases not matched to a gene. This CDR3 contains 12 residues. Germline CDR1 is MDHEN and CDR2 is SYDVKM.

This rearrangement joins TRBV5-8 to TRBJ2-7; D unresolved. This CDR3 is 15 amino acids long. Germline V lookup: CDR1 SGHTS, CDR2 YDEGEE. V lost 3 bases to trimming and J lost 3 bases, with 16 bases between them. CDR3 DNA: TGTGCCAGCAGCTCACCAAGGAAGGCAGGCTACGAGCAGTACTTC. Encoded protein: CASSSPRKAGYEQYF.